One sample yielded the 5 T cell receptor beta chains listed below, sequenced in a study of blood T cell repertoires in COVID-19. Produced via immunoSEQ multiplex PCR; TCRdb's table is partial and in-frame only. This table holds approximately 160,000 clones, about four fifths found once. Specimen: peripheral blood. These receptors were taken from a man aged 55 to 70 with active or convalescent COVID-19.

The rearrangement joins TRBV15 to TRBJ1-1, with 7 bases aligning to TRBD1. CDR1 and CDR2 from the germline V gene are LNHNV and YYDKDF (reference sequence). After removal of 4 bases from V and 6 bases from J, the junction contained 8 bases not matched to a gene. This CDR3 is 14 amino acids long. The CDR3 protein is CATSTPTGVAEAFF. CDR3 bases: TGTGCCACCAGCACGCCCACAGGGGTCGCTGAAGCTTTCTTT.

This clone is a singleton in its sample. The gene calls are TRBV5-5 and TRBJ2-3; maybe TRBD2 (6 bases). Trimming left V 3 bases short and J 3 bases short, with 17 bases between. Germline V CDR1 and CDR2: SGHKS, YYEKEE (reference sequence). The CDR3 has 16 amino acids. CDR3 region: CASSSYRGGTTDTQYF. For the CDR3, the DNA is TGTGCCAGCAGCTCCTACCGGGGAGGAACTACAGATACGCAGTATTTT.

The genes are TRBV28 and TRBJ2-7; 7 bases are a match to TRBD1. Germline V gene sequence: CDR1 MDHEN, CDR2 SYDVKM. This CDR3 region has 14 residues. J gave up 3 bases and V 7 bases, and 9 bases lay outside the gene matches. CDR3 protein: CASIGGQLNYEQYF. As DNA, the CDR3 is TGTGCCAGCATTGGGGGACAGCTCAACTACGAGCAGTACTTC.

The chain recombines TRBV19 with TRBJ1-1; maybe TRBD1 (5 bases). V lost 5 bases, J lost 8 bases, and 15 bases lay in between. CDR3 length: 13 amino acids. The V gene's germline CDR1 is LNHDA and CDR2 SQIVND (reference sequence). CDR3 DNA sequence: TGTGCCAGTAGTGTGGACATCCGATTAGAAGCTTTCTTT. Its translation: CASSVDIRLEAFF.

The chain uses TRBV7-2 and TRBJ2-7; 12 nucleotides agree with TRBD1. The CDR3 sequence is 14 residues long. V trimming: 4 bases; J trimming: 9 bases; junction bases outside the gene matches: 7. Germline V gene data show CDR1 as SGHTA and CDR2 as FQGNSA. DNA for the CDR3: TGTGCCAGCAGCTCGGGACAGGGGGCATCGGGGCAGTACTTC. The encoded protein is CASSSGQGASGQYF.